This T cell receptor (beta chain) came from a study of blood T cell repertoires in COVID-19. Whole-study context: Samples representing acute and convalescent COVID-19 were sourced from the United States, Italy and Spain.

From germline, CDR1 is SGHRS and CDR2 YFSETQ. With V trimmed by 4 bases and J by 4 bases, 8 bases remained unmatched. The CDR3 has 16 residues. Profiled with immunoSEQ multiplex PCR; TCRdb holds only in-frame clones, not every one. The data contain about 36,000 clones, approximately 86% of them singletons. The receptor comes from a man in his fifties or sixties with acute or convalescent COVID-19. The sample was peripheral blood. The rearrangement uses TRBV5-1 and TRBJ2-3, with 11 bases that match TRBD2. For the CDR3, the DNA is TGCGCCAGCAGCGTCCTAGCGGGAGGCAGGGCAGATACGCAGTATTTT. As protein: CASSVLAGGRADTQYF.